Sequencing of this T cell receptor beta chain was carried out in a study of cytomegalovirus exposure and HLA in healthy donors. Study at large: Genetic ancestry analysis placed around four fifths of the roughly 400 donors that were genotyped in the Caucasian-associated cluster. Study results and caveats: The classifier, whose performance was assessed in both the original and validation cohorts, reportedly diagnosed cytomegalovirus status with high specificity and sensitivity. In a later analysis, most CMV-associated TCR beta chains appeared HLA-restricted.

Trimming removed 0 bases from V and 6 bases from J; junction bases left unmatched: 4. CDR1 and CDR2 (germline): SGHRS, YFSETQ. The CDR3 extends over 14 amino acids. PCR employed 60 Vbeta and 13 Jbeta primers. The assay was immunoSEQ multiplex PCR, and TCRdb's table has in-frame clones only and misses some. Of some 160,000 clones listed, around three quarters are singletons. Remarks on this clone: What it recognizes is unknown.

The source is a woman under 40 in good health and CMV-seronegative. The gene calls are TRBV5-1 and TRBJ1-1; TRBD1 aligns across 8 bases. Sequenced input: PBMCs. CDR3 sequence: CASSLARTGPEAFF. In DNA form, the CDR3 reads TGCGCCAGCAGCTTGGCCCGGACAGGGCCTGAAGCTTTCTTT.